The source of this TCR beta chain is a study of blood T cell repertoires in COVID-19. The CDR3 has 14 amino acids. Trimming cost V 2 bases and J 8 bases; bases outside gene matches: 8. Germline CDR1 LGHDT, CDR2 YNNKEL (reference sequence). The table came from immunoSEQ multiplex PCR; TCRdb's copy has only in-frame clones and leaves some out. This sample has 350,000 to 450,000 clones, with 70% to 90% found just once. The chain links TRBV3-1 (or the pseudogene TRBV3-2) to TRBJ2-7, with 8 bases that match TRBD1. Sequencing was done on a sample of peripheral blood. This clonotype originated in a woman between 55 and 75 years old with COVID-19, enrolled during active disease. CDR3 in amino acids: CASSQFQGQAKQYF. The CDR3 DNA is TGTGCCAGCAGCCAATTCCAGGGACAGGCGAAGCAGTACTTC.